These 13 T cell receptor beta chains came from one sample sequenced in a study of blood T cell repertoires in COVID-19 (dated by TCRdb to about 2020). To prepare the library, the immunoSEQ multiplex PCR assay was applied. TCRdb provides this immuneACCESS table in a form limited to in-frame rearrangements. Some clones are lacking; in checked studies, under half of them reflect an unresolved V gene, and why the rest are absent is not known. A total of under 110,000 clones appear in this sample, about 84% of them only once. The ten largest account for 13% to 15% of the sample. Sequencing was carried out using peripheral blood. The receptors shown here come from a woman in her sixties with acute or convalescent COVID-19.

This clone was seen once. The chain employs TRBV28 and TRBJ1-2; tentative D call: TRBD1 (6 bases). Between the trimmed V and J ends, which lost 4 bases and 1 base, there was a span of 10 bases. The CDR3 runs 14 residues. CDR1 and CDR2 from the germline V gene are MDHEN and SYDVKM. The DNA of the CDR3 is TGTGCCAGCAGTTCCGGGACAAATAACTATGGCTACACCTTC. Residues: CASSSGTNNYGYTF.

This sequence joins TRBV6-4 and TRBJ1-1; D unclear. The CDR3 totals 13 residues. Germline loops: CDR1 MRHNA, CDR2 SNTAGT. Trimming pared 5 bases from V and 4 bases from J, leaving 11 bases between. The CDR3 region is CASSPEVGTEAFF. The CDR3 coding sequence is TGTGCCAGCAGTCCCGAGGTTGGCACTGAAGCTTTCTTT.

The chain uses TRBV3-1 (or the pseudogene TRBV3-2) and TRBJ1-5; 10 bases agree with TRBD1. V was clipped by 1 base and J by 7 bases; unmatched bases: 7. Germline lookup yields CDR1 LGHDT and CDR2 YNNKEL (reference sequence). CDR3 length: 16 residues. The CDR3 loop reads CASSQGWGQGSQPQHF. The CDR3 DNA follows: TGTGCCAGCAGCCAAGGCTGGGGACAGGGGAGCCAGCCCCAGCATTTT.

CDR3 nucleotide sequence: TGTGCCAGCAGCGTTACAGGGCCGAATGAAAAACTGTTTTTT. Translated, it gives CASSVTGPNEKLFF. The V call is TRBV3-1 (or the pseudogene TRBV3-2), the J call TRBJ1-4; D possibly corresponds to TRBD1 (6 bases). This CDR3 is 14 amino acids long. The V end lost 5 bases, the J end lost 5 bases, and 12 bases lay between the germline ends. Germline V gene lookup returns CDR1 LGHDT and CDR2 YNNKEL (reference sequence).

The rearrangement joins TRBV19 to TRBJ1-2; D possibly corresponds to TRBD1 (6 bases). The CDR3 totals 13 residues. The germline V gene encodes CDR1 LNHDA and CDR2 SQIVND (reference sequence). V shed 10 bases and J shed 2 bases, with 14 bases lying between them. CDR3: CATIPGANYGYTF. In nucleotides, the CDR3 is TGTGCCACTATTCCAGGGGCGAACTATGGCTACACCTTC.

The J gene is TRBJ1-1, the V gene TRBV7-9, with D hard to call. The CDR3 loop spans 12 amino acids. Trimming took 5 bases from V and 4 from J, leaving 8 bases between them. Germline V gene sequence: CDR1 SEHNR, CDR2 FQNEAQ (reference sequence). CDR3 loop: CASSRDGTEAFF. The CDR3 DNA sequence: TGTGCCAGCAGCCGGGATGGCACTGAAGCTTTCTTT. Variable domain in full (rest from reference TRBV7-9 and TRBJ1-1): DTGVSQNPRHKITKRGQNVTFRCDPISEHNRLYWYRQTLGQGPEFLTYFQNEAQLEKSRLLSDRFSAERPKGSFSTLEIQRTEQGDSAMYLCASSRDGTEAFFGQGTRLTVV.

CDR3 bases: TGCGCCAGCAGCTTAACGGGATCCGAAGAGACCCAGTACTTC. Amino acids: CASSLTGSEETQYF. The chain employs TRBV5-1 and TRBJ2-5; possibly TRBD2 for D (5 bases). CDR1 SGHRS and CDR2 YFSETQ come from the germline V gene. V shed 2 bases and J shed 3 bases, with 11 bases lying between them. The CDR3 has 14 residues.

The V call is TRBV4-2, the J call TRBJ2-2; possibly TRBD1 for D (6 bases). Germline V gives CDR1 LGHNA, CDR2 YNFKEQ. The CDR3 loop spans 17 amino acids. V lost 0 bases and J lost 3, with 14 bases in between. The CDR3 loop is CASSQDPLDSYTGELFF. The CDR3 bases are TGTGCCAGCAGCCAAGATCCTTTGGACAGCTACACCGGGGAGCTGTTTTTT.

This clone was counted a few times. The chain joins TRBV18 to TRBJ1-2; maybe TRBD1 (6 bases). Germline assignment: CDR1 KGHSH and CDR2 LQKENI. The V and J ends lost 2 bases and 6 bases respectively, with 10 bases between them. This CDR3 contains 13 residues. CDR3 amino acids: CASSPNRDDGYTF. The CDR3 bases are TGTGCCAGCTCACCAAACAGGGATGATGGCTACACCTTC.

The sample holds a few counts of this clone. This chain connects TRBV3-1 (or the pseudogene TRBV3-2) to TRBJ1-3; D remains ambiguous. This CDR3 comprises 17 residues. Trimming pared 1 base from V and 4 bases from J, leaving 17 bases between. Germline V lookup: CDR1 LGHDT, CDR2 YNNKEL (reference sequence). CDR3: CASSQGRAGEYGNTIYF. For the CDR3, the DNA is TGTGCCAGCAGCCAAGGCCGGGCCGGGGAATACGGAAACACCATATATTTT.

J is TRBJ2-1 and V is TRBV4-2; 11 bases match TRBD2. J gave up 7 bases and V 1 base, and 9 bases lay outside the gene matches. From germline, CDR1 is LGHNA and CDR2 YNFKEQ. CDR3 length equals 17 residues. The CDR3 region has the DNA TGTGCCAGCAGCCAAGGGAACTTAGCGGGGGGGTTGAATGAGCAGTTCTTC. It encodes CASSQGNLAGGLNEQFF.

Here the CDR3 reads CAISEVANSPLHF. The CDR3 DNA follows: TGTGCCATCAGTGAAGTAGCTAATTCACCCCTCCACTTT. The chain recombines TRBV10-3 with TRBJ1-6; D is ambiguous. The CDR3 runs to 13 residues. Trimming left V 3 bases short and J 6 bases short, with 6 bases between. Germline V gene lookup returns CDR1 ENHRY and CDR2 SYGVKD.

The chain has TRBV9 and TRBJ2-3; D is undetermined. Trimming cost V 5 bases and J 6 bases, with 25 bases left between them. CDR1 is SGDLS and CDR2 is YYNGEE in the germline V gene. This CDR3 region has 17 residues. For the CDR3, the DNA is TGTGCCAGCAGTGGTAGCTGGCTACTCAACCTTATGGATACGCAGTATTTT. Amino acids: CASSGSWLLNLMDTQYF.